The next 17 T cell receptor beta chains were all read from a single sample in a study of shared clonotypes between healthy human individuals. The repertoire was sequenced with immunoSEQ multiplex PCR; TCRdb's copy has only in-frame clones and lacks some. The table records more than 400,000 clones, roughly 95% of them present only once. The specimen was naive CD4+ T cells sorted from blood. The subset was: CD45RA+ positively selected. The receptors originated from a woman aged 25-40 years in good health.

This chain uses TRBV5-1 with TRBJ2-7, with D possibly being TRBD1 (5 bases). The V gene's germline CDR1 is SGHRS and CDR2 YFSETQ. The CDR3 covers 15 residues. The V end was cut by 4 bases, the J end by 0 bases, with 14 bases between. CDR3 loop: CASSLAVGDSYEQYF. The DNA for the CDR3 is TGCGCCAGCAGCCTCGCCGTAGGGGACTCCTACGAGCAGTACTTC.

V and J are TRBV28 and TRBJ2-5, with TRBD2 matching over 10 bases. The CDR3 consists of 14 residues. The junction had 5 bases not matched to a gene; V was cut back by 5 bases and J by 5 bases. CDR1 is MDHEN and CDR2 is SYDVKM in the germline V gene. CDR3 sequence: CASSLLAGWETQYF. The CDR3 nucleotides read TGTGCCAGCAGTCTACTAGCGGGATGGGAGACCCAGTACTTC.

V and J are TRBV11-2 and TRBJ2-7; TRBD2 matches at 14 bases. Looked up from germline, CDR1 is SGHAT and CDR2 is FQNNGV. The length of the CDR3 is 18 residues. J gave up 4 bases and V 0 bases, and 8 bases lay outside the gene matches. The CDR3 DNA follows: TGTGCCAGCAGCTTAGATTGGGCCCGGACTAGCGGGAGGTACGAGCAGTACTTC. Translation gives CASSLDWARTSGRYEQYF.

The V call is TRBV19, the J call TRBJ1-2; TRBD1 matches at 8 bases. CDR3 length: 14 amino acids. The V segment lost 5 bases and the J segment 3 bases; nucleotides outside the gene matches: 5. Germline V gene lookup returns CDR1 LNHDA and CDR2 SQIVND (reference sequence). CDR3 nucleotide sequence: TGTGCCAGTAGTCCAGGGGGCGATTACTATGGCTACACCTTC. Translating gives CASSPGGDYYGYTF. The full variable domain, its missing parts supplied by reference TRBV19 and TRBJ1-2, is DGGITQSPKYLFRKEGQNVTLSCEQNLNHDAMYWYRQDPGQGLRLIYYSQIVNDFQKGDIAEGYSVSREKKESFPLTVTSAQKNPTAFYLCASSPGGDYYGYTFGSGTRLTVV.

Concerning this clone: At the DNA level, this CDR3 is encoded by other sequences in the same sample as well. The CDR3 DNA sequence: TGTGCCAGCAGTTTAAGTAGCTATGGCTACACCTTC. It codes for CASSLSSYGYTF. The chain links TRBV28 to TRBJ1-2; D is unresolved. Trimming left V 2 bases short and J 4 bases short, with 5 bases between. Per germline, CDR1 MDHEN and CDR2 SYDVKM. This CDR3 has 12 amino acids.

This clone has more than one count but fewer than ten. This chain uses TRBV10-3 with TRBJ2-7; D gene ambiguous. Germline V gene data show CDR1 as ENHRY and CDR2 as SYGVKD. The CDR3 contains 13 residues. V lost 10 bases to trimming and J lost 6 bases, with 19 bases between them. In DNA form, the CDR3 reads TGTGCCACCGAAGAGTCCCCCGACACCGAGCAGTACTTC. It yields the protein CATEESPDTEQYF.

The chain links TRBV18 to TRBJ2-7; 7 positions agree with TRBD2. J was trimmed by 6 bases and V by 3 bases; bases with no gene match: 8. Germline V gene sequence: CDR1 KGHSH, CDR2 LQKENI. The CDR3 is 14 residues long. CDR3 sequence reads: CASSPPGRGGEQYF. The CDR3 bases are TGTGCCAGCTCACCCCCGGGGAGGGGTGGCGAGCAGTACTTC.

The V and J genes are TRBV5-1 and TRBJ2-1, with TRBD2 identical over 13 bases. V trimming: 5 bases; J trimming: 7 bases; junction bases outside the gene matches: 6. This CDR3 region has 15 residues. Germline V gene sequence: CDR1 SGHRS, CDR2 YFSETQ. CDR3 in amino acids: CASSWTSGSSNEQFF. DNA of the CDR3: TGCGCCAGCAGTTGGACTAGCGGGAGTTCAAATGAGCAGTTCTTC.

V and J are TRBV5-1 and TRBJ2-3; 9 positions match TRBD2. The V and J ends lost 2 bases and 2 bases, in that order; junction bases with no gene match: 6. Germline V gives CDR1 SGHRS, CDR2 YFSETQ. The CDR3 is made up of 16 amino acids. CDR3 sequence reads: CASSFPLAGNTDTQYF. CDR3 coding DNA: TGCGCCAGCAGCTTCCCGCTAGCGGGGAACACAGATACGCAGTATTTT.

The V and J genes are TRBV19 and TRBJ2-5; 8 bases line up with TRBD2. TRBJ2-7 matches the DNA end more closely, so the J call is doubtful. This CDR3 contains 14 residues. Germline assignment: CDR1 LNHDA and CDR2 SQIVND (reference sequence). DNA of the CDR3: TGTGCCACTCAGCGGGGGAGGGTCCCATCCGAGCAGTACTTC. Protein: CATQRGRVPSEQYF.

This clone was recorded once. The CDR3 sequence is CASSDRAHTYEQYF. Here the CDR3 DNA reads TGTGCCAGCAGTGACAGGGCTCATACCTACGAGCAGTACTTC. The chain links TRBV2 to TRBJ2-7; TRBD1 is a possible D gene (5 bases). This CDR3 contains 14 residues. V gave up 3 bases and J gave up 2 bases, with 11 bases separating them. Germline-derived CDR1 and CDR2 are SNHLY and FYNNEI.

The chain employs TRBV2 and TRBJ1-2, with 8 bases that match TRBD1. The CDR3 is 15 residues long. Germline CDR1 reads SNHLY; CDR2 reads FYNNEI. The V and J ends lost 5 bases and 5 bases, in that order; junction bases with no gene match: 10. The CDR3 loop is CASSLRTGRGYGYTF. The CDR3 DNA is TGTGCCAGCAGTCTTCGGACAGGGCGAGGGTATGGCTACACCTTC.

The chain employs TRBV5-4 and TRBJ2-3; perhaps TRBD2 as D (6 bases). The germline V gene has CDR1 SGHNT and CDR2 YYREEE (reference sequence). The CDR3 extends over 16 amino acids. The V gene lost 0 bases and the J gene lost 8 bases, with 19 bases spanning the gap. The CDR3 spells CASSLDSPLAQTTQYF. CDR3 coding DNA: TGTGCCAGCAGCTTGGACTCGCCACTAGCACAGACTACGCAGTATTTT.

The genes are TRBV6-4 and TRBJ1-1; D call uncertain. Germline V gene data show CDR1 as MRHNA and CDR2 as SNTAGT. CDR3 length: 13 residues. V gave up 2 bases and J gave up 0 bases, with 4 bases separating them. The CDR3: CASSDQMNTEAFF. In nucleotides, the CDR3 is TGTGCCAGCAGTGACCAGATGAACACTGAAGCTTTCTTT.

The CDR3 loop reads CASSLTGNTIYF. The CDR3 nucleotides read TGTGCCAGCAGCCTCACGGGAAACACCATATATTTT. The chain employs TRBV28 and TRBJ1-3; D remains unclear. The CDR3 sequence is 12 residues long. Germline lookup yields CDR1 MDHEN and CDR2 SYDVKM. V gave up 6 bases and J gave up 4 bases, with 7 bases separating them.

This chain links TRBV27 with TRBJ2-1; D gene uncertain. The germline gives CDR1 MNHEY, CDR2 SMNVEV (reference sequence). V lost 3 bases and J lost 2, with 14 bases in between. CDR3 length: 16 amino acids. This CDR3 reads CASSFGLKGTYNEQFF. CDR3 bases: TGTGCCAGCAGTTTTGGGCTGAAAGGCACCTACAATGAGCAGTTCTTC.

This clone came up once. CDR3 nucleotide sequence: TGTGCCAGCAGCGCCGCCGGGACAGGGGGCCTCGAGCAGTACTTC. This gives the protein CASSAAGTGGLEQYF. The J gene is TRBJ2-7, the V gene TRBV9, with 12 bases matching TRBD1. The J segment lost 6 bases and the V segment lost 3 bases, leaving 7 bases of the junction unmatched. CDR1 SGDLS and CDR2 YYNGEE come from the germline V gene. The CDR3 covers 15 residues.